The present TCR beta chain was sequenced within a study of CD8+ T cells in alopecia areata (dated by TCRdb to the late 2010s). In the study overall: Treated patients were enrolled in an open-label pilot trial of oral tofacitinib, 5 to 10 mg twice daily, for moderate-to-severe alopecia areata. Patients stayed on tofacitinib for 6 to 18 months and then had 6 months of follow-up off drug so that delayed response and recurrence could be assessed. Patients on tofacitinib were biopsied at baseline and after 4 and 24 weeks of treatment, and several of the patients also had a later scalp biopsy. In both human patients and the C3H/HeJ mouse model, the study applied high-throughput TCRbeta sequencing to look at T cell clonal expansion in alopecia areata. Scalp tissue and sorted CD4+ and CD8+ peripheral blood T cells from patchy and totalis/universalis alopecia areata patients and from healthy controls were covered by human TCRbeta sequencing. RNA came from the PAXgene miRNA kit for fixed scalp, the miRNeasy kit for PBMCs, and the RNeasy kit for mouse skin. immunoSEQ multiplex PCR using 35 Vbeta forward primers and 13 Jbeta reverse primers was used to amplify TCRbeta CDR3 regions. Scalp clonality was compared among normal scalp (n=4), patchy alopecia areata scalp (n=8), and alopecia totalis/universalis scalp (n=8).

Here V drops 4 bases and J drops 4 bases, and the junction holds 10 bases not matched to any gene. Including cysteine and phenylalanine, the CDR3 has 15 amino acids. Solely the CDR3 DNA is kept, with 45 bases framed from the first base. CDR1 and CDR2 are drawn from the germline V gene: SGHDT, YYEEEE. Comment on this clone: Its antigen is currently not known. The input lacks base qualities; no much larger clone sits a single base away.

Summary of the overall study and its limitations: Compared with mice, TCR sequences shared between patients were less clear, possibly partly because of HLA diversity across the patient population. Unlike mouse skin, which is dominated by gammadelta T cells, normal human skin has resident alphabeta T cells that are also sequenced, and this complicates analysis of the scalp TCR repertoire. Compared with normal scalp, lesional scalp had higher clonality and more expanded CD8+ clones, particularly in alopecia totalis/universalis, a pattern that suggests antigenic drive.

Receptors were amplified or captured by the immunoSEQ multiplex PCR assay. RNA was extracted from all samples and reverse transcribed into cDNA as template for TCR sequencing. SuperScript III was used for first-strand cDNA synthesis, primed with a 2:1 mix of oligo-dT and random hexamers. A synthetic immune receptor repertoire was used to assess amplification bias, and residual bias was removed computationally. On the study's bioinformatics: After raw reads were preprocessed to remove errors, the CDR3 was defined following IMGT conventions as running from the conserved cysteine to phenylalanine. Clonality was calculated as 1 minus Shannon entropy normalized by log2 of the number of productive unique TCRs. CD4 or CD8 identity of scalp clones was inferred by cross-referencing scalp TCRbeta sequences with sorted blood CD4 and CD8 repertoires. TCRdb stores this immuneACCESS table with in-frame sequences only. Part of the clones is absent; in the studies checked, under half of the shortfall reflects unresolved V genes, and no reason is known for the rest. V and J calls plus clone size are reproduced from that table; the DNA served to infer D and trimming. This sample is represented by 180,000 or so clones; around 63% of them were singletons. The ten largest clonotypes hold 1.5% to 2% of the sample.

This specimen's time point label, interpreted: baseline before oral tofacitinib. From alopecia areata patients, peripheral blood was collected along with lesional scalp punch biopsies. PBMCs were separated by density centrifugation and stained for CD3, CD4 and CD8, after which CD4+ and CD8+ T cells were sorted on a FACSAria. The sequence is built from TRBV5-6 and TRBJ1-1; a stretch of 7 junction bases matches TRBD1. Sample: CD4+ T cells sorted from blood, taken at week 0. The source is a human donor with alopecia areata. CDR3 region: CASSPPQGRSTEAFF. The sequenced DNA is TGTGCCAGCAGCCCCCCACAGGGGAGGAGCACTGAAGCTTTCTTT.